The rows below give T cell receptor beta chains drawn from one sample of a study of PD-L1 blockade in urothelial cancer. Sequencing used immunoSEQ multiplex PCR; TCRdb keeps in-frame clones, though not all of them. Among roughly 53,000 clones listed, around 90% were seen once. The sample here was PBMCs, taken around atezolizumab (anti-PD-L1) treatment. The receptor set was obtained from a woman aged 55-69 years with urothelial cancer. CDR3s include the opening cysteine and the closing phenylalanine or tryptophan. Each record gives: J gene, V gene, CDR3 protein.

j_gene: TRBJ1-3
v_gene: TRBV6-5
CDR3aa: CASSWQGGGNTIYF

j_gene: TRBJ2-3
v_gene: TRBV5-1
CDR3aa: CASSLWPSAGTDTQYF

j_gene: TRBJ1-2
v_gene: TRBV18
CDR3aa: CASSPYGQTVYGYTF

j_gene: TRBJ1-1
v_gene: TRBV4-3
CDR3aa: CASSQGQANTEAFF

j_gene: TRBJ2-4
v_gene: TRBV4-3
CDR3aa: CASSPDRSLAKNIQYF

j_gene: TRBJ2-3
v_gene: TRBV19
CDR3aa: CASSLSRTDTQYF

j_gene: TRBJ2-5
v_gene: TRBV4-2
CDR3aa: CASSQVPRGETQYF

j_gene: TRBJ2-1
v_gene: TRBV28
CDR3aa: CASTPGSGDHNEQFF

j_gene: TRBJ1-2
v_gene: TRBV25-1
CDR3aa: CASSPRGIYGYTF

j_gene: TRBJ2-7
v_gene: TRBV6-5
CDR3aa: CASSYFLGGARGEQYF

j_gene: TRBJ2-2
v_gene: TRBV19
CDR3aa: CASNWARTDTGELFF

j_gene: TRBJ2-7
v_gene: TRBV7-2
CDR3aa: CASSPRGGHVYEQYF

j_gene: TRBJ2-2
v_gene: TRBV6-4
CDR3aa: CANKSSGGFLRNTGELFF

j_gene: TRBJ2-3
v_gene: TRBV10-3
CDR3aa: CAISEVLGLGADTQYF

j_gene: TRBJ2-5
v_gene: TRBV7-2
CDR3aa: CASSLRWRGGATETQYF

j_gene: TRBJ2-7
v_gene: TRBV10-3
CDR3aa: CAISGGQGRGEQYF

j_gene: TRBJ1-5
v_gene: TRBV7-6
CDR3aa: CASSLTGQPQHF

j_gene: TRBJ2-5
v_gene: TRBV4-2
CDR3aa: CASSQDGSGVETQYF

j_gene: TRBJ1-1
v_gene: TRBV12-5
CDR3aa: CASGSLTGNTEAFF

j_gene: TRBJ1-2
v_gene: TRBV19
CDR3aa: CASSIGAGDYGYTF